This T cell receptor (beta chain) was found in a study of T cell repertoires in cytomegalovirus infection. The overall study: Indicated by public TCR beta signatures were CMV infection and matching HLA type. Study-wide results and limits: CMV-specific HLA-C-restricted TCR beta clonotypes dominated the ex vivo response.

CDR1 and CDR2 from the germline V gene are SGHVS and FNYEAQ. This CDR3 is built from 14 residues. Trimming pared 0 bases from V and 7 bases from J, leaving 9 bases between. TCRdb reprocessed the reads with MiXCR, giving one entry per CDR3 protein. This table has about 830,000 distinct CDR3 sequences, 32% appearing once. Comment on this clonotype: Antigen: not known.

The chain combines TRBV7-6 with TRBJ2-2; D is undetermined. The clonotype originates from a human donor in good health (CMV status not recorded). Some clones in this sample may be carry-over from other donors' samples. Sequenced here: cultured CD8+ T cells from PBMCs, sampled from culture after CMV antigen stimulation. The CDR3 sequence: CASSLAQTNGELFF. The CDR3 nucleotides are TGTGCCAGCAGCTTAGCCCAGACAAACGGGGAGCTGTTTTTT. Full variable domain (missing parts from reference TRBV7-6 and TRBJ2-2): GAGVSQSPRYKVTKRGQDVALRCDPISGHVSLYWYRQALGQGPEFLTYFNYEAQQDKSGLPNDRFSAERPEGSISTLTIQRTEQRDSAMYRCASSLAQTNGELFFGEGSRLTVL.